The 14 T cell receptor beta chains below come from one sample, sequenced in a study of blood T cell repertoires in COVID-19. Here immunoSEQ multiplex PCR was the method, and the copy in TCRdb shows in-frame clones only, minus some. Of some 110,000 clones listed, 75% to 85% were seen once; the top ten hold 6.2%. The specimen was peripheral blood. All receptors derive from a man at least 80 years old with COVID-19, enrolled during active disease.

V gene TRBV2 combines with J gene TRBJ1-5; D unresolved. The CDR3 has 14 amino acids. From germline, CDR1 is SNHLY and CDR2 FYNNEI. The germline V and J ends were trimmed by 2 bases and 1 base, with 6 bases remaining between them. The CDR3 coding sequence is TGTGCCAGCAGTGAACTCCAGAGCAATCAGCCCCAGCATTTT. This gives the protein CASSELQSNQPQHF.

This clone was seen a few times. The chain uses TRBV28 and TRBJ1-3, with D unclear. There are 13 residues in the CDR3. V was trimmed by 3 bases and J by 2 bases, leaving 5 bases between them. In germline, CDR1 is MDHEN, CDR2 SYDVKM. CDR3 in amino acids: CASSLSAGNTIYF. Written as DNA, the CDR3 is TGTGCCAGCAGTTTGTCCGCTGGAAACACCATATATTTT. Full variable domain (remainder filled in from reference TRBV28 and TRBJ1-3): DVKVTQSSRYLVKRTGEKVFLECVQDMDHENMFWYRQDPGLGLRLIYFSYDVKMKEKGDIPEGYSVSREKKERFSLILESASTNQTSMYLCASSLSAGNTIYFGEGSWLTVV.

The DNA of the CDR3 is TGTGCCAGCAGTTTAGGGGGACAGGATGCCTATGGCTACACCTTC. Its protein product is CASSLGGQDAYGYTF. The chain links TRBV28 to TRBJ1-2; TRBD1 agrees at 8 bases. The germline gives CDR1 MDHEN, CDR2 SYDVKM. V lost 2 bases, J lost 4 bases, and 6 bases stayed unmatched. This CDR3 region has 15 residues.

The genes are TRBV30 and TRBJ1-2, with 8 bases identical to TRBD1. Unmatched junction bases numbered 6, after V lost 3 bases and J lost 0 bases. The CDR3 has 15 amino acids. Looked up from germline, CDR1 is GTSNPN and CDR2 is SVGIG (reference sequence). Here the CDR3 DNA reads TGTGCCTGGAGAGGGCAGGGGGCAGCTAACTATGGCTACACCTTC. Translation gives CAWRGQGAANYGYTF.

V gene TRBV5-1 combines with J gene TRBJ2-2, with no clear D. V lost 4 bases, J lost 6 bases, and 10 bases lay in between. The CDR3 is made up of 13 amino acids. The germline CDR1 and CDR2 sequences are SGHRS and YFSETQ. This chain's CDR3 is CASSPFGSGELFF. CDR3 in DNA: TGCGCCAGCAGCCCTTTCGGGTCCGGGGAGCTGTTTTTT.

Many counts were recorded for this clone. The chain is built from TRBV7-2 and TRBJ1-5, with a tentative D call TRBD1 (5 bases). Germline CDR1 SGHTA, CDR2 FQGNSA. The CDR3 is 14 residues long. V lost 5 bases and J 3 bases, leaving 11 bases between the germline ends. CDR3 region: CASSPRQTNQPQHF. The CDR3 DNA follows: TGTGCCAGCAGCCCGAGACAGACCAATCAGCCCCAGCATTTT.

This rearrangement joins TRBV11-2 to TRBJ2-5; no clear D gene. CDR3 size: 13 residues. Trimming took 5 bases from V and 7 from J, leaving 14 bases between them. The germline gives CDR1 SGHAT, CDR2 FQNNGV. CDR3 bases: TGTGCCAGCAGCGAAGGAGCCTCGGGGACCCAGTACTTC. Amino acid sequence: CASSEGASGTQYF.

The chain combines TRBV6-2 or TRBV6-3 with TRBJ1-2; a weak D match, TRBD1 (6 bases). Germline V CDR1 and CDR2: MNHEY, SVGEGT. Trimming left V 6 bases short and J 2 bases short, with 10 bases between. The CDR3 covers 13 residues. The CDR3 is CASSLGQNYGYTF. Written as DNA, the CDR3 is TGTGCCAGCAGCCTTGGACAGAACTATGGCTACACCTTC.

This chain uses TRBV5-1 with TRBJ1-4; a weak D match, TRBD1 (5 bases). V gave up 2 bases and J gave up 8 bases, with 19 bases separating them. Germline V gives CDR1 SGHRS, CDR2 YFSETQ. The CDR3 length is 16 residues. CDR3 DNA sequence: TGCGCCAGCAGCTTTCTCCCGACGGGGGAAGGGGAAAAACTGTTTTTT. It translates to CASSFLPTGEGEKLFF.

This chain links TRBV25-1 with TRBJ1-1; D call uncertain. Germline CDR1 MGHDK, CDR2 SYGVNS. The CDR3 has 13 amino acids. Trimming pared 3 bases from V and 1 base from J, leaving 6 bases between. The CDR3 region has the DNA TGTGCCAGCAGTGAGGGCGCGAACACTGAAGCTTTCTTT. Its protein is CASSEGANTEAFF.

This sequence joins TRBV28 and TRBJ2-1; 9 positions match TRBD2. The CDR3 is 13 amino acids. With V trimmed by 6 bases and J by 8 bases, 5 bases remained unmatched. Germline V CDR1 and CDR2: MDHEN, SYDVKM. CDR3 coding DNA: TGTGCCAGCAGGGGTAGCGGGAGATATGAGCAGTTCTTC. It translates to CASRGSGRYEQFF.

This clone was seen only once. CDR3 in amino acids: CASRSGIYNEQFF. CDR3 sequence (DNA): TGTGCCAGCAGGTCCGGGATTTACAATGAGCAGTTCTTC. The chain is built from TRBV28 and TRBJ2-1, with a possible D match to TRBD2 (5 bases). Germline assignment: CDR1 MDHEN and CDR2 SYDVKM. Trimming pared 6 bases from V and 4 bases from J, leaving 10 bases between. The CDR3 extends over 13 amino acids.

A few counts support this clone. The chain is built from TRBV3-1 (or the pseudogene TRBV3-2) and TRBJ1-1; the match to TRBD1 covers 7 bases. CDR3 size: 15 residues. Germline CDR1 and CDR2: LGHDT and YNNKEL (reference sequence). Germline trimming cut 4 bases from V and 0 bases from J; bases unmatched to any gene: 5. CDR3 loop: CASSPTGQLNTEAFF. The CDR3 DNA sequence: TGTGCCAGCAGCCCCACGGGACAGCTGAACACTGAAGCTTTCTTT.

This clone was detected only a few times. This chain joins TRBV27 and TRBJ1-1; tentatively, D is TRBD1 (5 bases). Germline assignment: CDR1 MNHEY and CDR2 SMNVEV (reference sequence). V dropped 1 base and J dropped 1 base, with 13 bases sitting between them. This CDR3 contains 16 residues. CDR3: CASSLYAGEGNTEAFF. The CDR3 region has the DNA TGTGCCAGCAGTTTATATGCGGGGGAAGGGAACACTGAAGCTTTCTTT.